One and the same sample provided the 8 T cell receptor beta chains below, sequenced in a study of shared T cell receptors in the human thymus. Clones were read by immunoSEQ multiplex PCR, and TCRdb kept only the in-frame ones, dropping some. The sample holds some 660,000 clones, about 89% seen once. These data also formed part of another study, on human thymus T cells.

The sequenced sample was thymocytes. Every receptor here comes from a boy in the first two years of life with a congenital heart defect.

The chain links TRBV2 to TRBJ1-6; no clear D gene. This CDR3 contains 17 residues. Germline assignment: CDR1 SNHLY and CDR2 FYNNEI. Trimming shortened V by 0 bases and J by 14 bases, and 23 bases separated the two germline ends. CDR3 loop: CASSEAGKVEGRFTLHF. CDR3 coding DNA: TGTGCCAGCAGTGAAGCGGGTAAGGTGGAGGGTAGGTTCACCCTCCACTTT.

The chain has TRBV28 and TRBJ1-2; the D is unclear. V was pared by 5 bases and J by 7 bases, with 11 bases between. The CDR3 runs 12 residues. Per germline, CDR1 MDHEN and CDR2 SYDVKM. The CDR3 nucleotides are TGTGCCAGCAGTCCCGTCCCCCGTGGCTACACCTTC. This codes for CASSPVPRGYTF.

This clone was recorded only once. The chain is built from TRBV7-2 and TRBJ1-6; a possible D gene is TRBD1 (6 bases). The CDR3 loop spans 18 amino acids. The germline V and J ends were trimmed by 1 base and 7 bases, with 20 bases remaining between them. Germline V gene data show CDR1 as SGHTA and CDR2 as FQGNSA. The CDR3 here is CASSLEGQGPWGNSPLHF. In nucleotides, the CDR3 is TGTGCCAGCAGCTTAGAGGGGCAGGGGCCCTGGGGGAATTCACCCCTCCACTTT. The whole variable domain, remainder taken from reference TRBV7-2 and TRBJ1-6, is GAGVSQSPSNKVTEKGKDVELRCDPISGHTALYWYRQSLGQGLEFLIYFQGNSAPDKSGLPSDRFSAERTGGSVSTLTIQRTQQEDSAVYLCASSLEGQGPWGNSPLHFGNGTRLTVT.

The V call is TRBV4-3, the J call TRBJ1-4; D unclear. Germline V CDR1 and CDR2: LGHNA, YSLEER. The V end was cut by 1 base, the J end by 7 bases, with 13 bases between. The CDR3 runs 15 residues. The CDR3 region has the DNA TGCGCCAGCAGCCAAGTTTTCCAGTTTGTTGAAAAACTGTTTTTT. It is translated as CASSQVFQFVEKLFF.

This chain links TRBV6-1 with TRBJ1-5; no firm D call. Trimming removed 6 bases at V and 0 bases at J, with 12 bases between. CDR1 MNHNS and CDR2 SASEGT come from the germline V gene. CDR3 length: 15 amino acids. The CDR3 region has the DNA TGTGCCAGCAGCCCACGGCGGGGTAGCAATCAGCCCCAGCATTTT. Translated, it gives CASSPRRGSNQPQHF.

This chain uses TRBV6-6 with TRBJ2-5, with 8 positions matching TRBD2. The CDR3 is made up of 16 amino acids. Looked up from germline, CDR1 is MNHNY and CDR2 is SVGAGI (reference sequence). J lost 3 bases, V lost 3 bases, and 9 bases had no gene match. This chain's CDR3 is CASSYTSSGREETQYF. DNA of the CDR3: TGTGCCAGCAGTTATACCTCTTCCGGGAGGGAAGAGACCCAGTACTTC.

V usage is TRBV18 and J usage is TRBJ2-2; 8 bases align to TRBD1. This CDR3 contains 16 residues. In germline, CDR1 is KGHSH, CDR2 LQKENI. The V gene end was trimmed by 6 bases and the J gene end by 1 base; junction bases not matched to a gene: 7. CDR3 nucleotide sequence: TGTGCCAGCTCTCCTCCGGACAGGGAGAACACCGGGGAGCTGTTTTTT. Its translation: CASSPPDRENTGELFF.

The CDR3 is CASSLVDIHSNQPQHF. DNA of the CDR3: TGTGCCAGCAGCTTAGTAGACATCCATAGCAATCAGCCCCAGCATTTT. The V call is TRBV11-2, the J call TRBJ1-5; D call uncertain. This CDR3 spans 16 amino acids. Looked up from germline, CDR1 is SGHAT and CDR2 is FQNNGV. The V end lost 1 base, the J end lost 0 bases, and 10 bases lay between the germline ends.